This T cell receptor beta chain stems from a study of T cells in Graves' hyperthyroidism and ophthalmopathy. Study-level results: Also found in blood were most expanded thyroid clonotypes above 0.001.

The CDR3 has 15 amino acids. Trimming took 6 bases from V and 1 from J, leaving 13 bases between them. This clonotype was counted ten times or more. Its matching antigen is unknown. Amplification of TCR beta CDR3 regions used RNA as the template. First-round RT-PCR with HTBI primers amplified the TCR CDR3 region. MiXCR was run by TCRdb on the multiplex PCR reads, yielding one entry per CDR3 protein. The data hold 450,000 to 700,000 distinct CDR3 sequences, with around 42% observed a single time. Hyperthyroidism had been newly diagnosed in patients aged 18 to 65, and its duration was under 2 months. Sequenced sample: peripheral blood or thyroid tissue (not recorded which). This TCR derives from a young woman with Graves' hyperthyroidism. The V gene is TRBV12-3 or TRBV12-4, the J gene TRBJ1-5; D is undetermined. CDR3 loop: CASSSAQHSNQPQHF. As DNA, the CDR3 is TGTGCCAGCAGCTCGGCGCAACACAGCAATCAGCCCCAGCATTTT.